The text below deals with one TCR beta chain. No antigen is known for it. The data stem from a study of T cell responses to AZD1222 COVID-19 vaccine. Notes on the study in general: In a largely white British group with more females than males, clonal diversity was possibly underestimated. Following two doses of AZD1222, Spike-specific TCR breadth and depth rose.

Trimming took off 10 bases at V and 5 bases at J, with 17 bases between the two ends. This CDR3 comprises 13 residues. Germline assignment: CDR1 MNHEY and CDR2 SMNVEV (reference sequence). Sequencing used immunoSEQ multiplex PCR; TCRdb keeps in-frame clones, though not all of them. The table includes 80,000 to 95,000 clones, more than 75% detected once. The chain has TRBV27 and TRBJ1-1; D not certain. The input for sequencing was peripheral blood, taken on day 0 of MenACWY control vaccination. The sequence was obtained from an adult in good health. CDR3 in DNA: TGTGCCACCGCGGCGGGGAGGTGGACTGAAGCTTTCTTT. Translating gives CATAAGRWTEAFF.